Shown below are 15 T cell receptor beta chains from a single sample sequenced in a study of OX40 agonist ivuxolimab in advanced cancers. Library prep was done by the immunoSEQ multiplex PCR assay. The source is immuneACCESS, and TCRdb retained only in-frame sequences with V and J called. Part of the clones is not carried over; for the studies checked, unresolved V genes explain less than half of this, and the remainder is unexplained. Recorded for this sample are roughly 49,000 clones; nearly 80% of them occurred a single time. The biggest ten clones account for 6.5% to 9.5% of the sample. Sequencing was performed on CD4+ or CD8+ T cells sorted from blood, taken in a trial of the OX40 agonist ivuxolimab. All receptors come from an adult with an advanced solid tumor such as melanoma, head and neck, liver or kidney cancer.

The chain is built from TRBV18 and TRBJ2-7; the D gene is possibly TRBD1 (5 bases). V dropped 6 bases and J dropped 1 base, with 10 bases sitting between them. Germline CDR1 and CDR2: KGHSH and LQKENI. The CDR3 has 13 residues. The CDR3 sequence: CASSLTESYEQYF. The CDR3 DNA reads as TGTGCCAGCTCGCTGACAGAGTCCTACGAGCAGTACTTC.

The V call is TRBV5-1, the J call TRBJ2-2, with unresolved D. Per germline, CDR1 SGHRS and CDR2 YFSETQ. V was shortened by 2 bases and J by 3 bases, with 2 bases between the two germline ends. The CDR3 runs to 12 residues. CDR3 in DNA: TGCGCCAGCAGCTTCCACACCGGGGAGCTGTTTTTT. This encodes CASSFHTGELFF.

The chain joins TRBV29-1 to TRBJ1-1, with D uncertain. Per the germline V gene, CDR1 is SQVTM and CDR2 is ANQGSEA. This CDR3 has 10 amino acids. The V end was cut by 7 bases, the J end by 1 base, with 4 bases between. CDR3 loop: CSGQNTEAFF. CDR3 sequence (DNA): TGCAGCGGCCAGAACACTGAAGCTTTCTTT. The full variable domain, completed using reference TRBV29-1 and TRBJ1-1, is SAVISQKPSRDICQRGTSLTIQCQVDSQVTMMFWYRQQPGQSLTLIATANQGSEATYESGFVIDKFPISRPNLTFSTLTVSNMSPEDSSIYLCSGQNTEAFFGQGTRLTVV.

This chain joins TRBV29-1 and TRBJ2-7, with 7 bases aligning to TRBD1. With V trimmed by 5 bases and J by 1 base, 5 bases remained unmatched. The germline CDR1 and CDR2 sequences are SQVTM and ANQGSEA. There are 13 residues in the CDR3. The CDR3: CSVLADRSYEQYF. The CDR3 DNA reads TGCAGCGTTCTCGCGGACAGGTCCTACGAGCAGTACTTC.

V and J are TRBV5-5 and TRBJ1-4; D not certain. Trimming stripped 3 bases from V and 1 base from J, with 10 bases between. The CDR3 sequence is 15 residues long. Germline loops: CDR1 SGHKS, CDR2 YYEKEE (reference sequence). CDR3 sequence: CASSWALGTNEKLFF. The CDR3 DNA is TGTGCCAGCAGCTGGGCTCTGGGAACTAATGAAAAACTGTTTTTT.

The chain links TRBV28 to TRBJ2-1; TRBD1 matches 7 bases. The CDR3 has 13 residues. In germline, CDR1 is MDHEN, CDR2 SYDVKM. V shed 4 bases and J 5 bases; nucleotides not matched to a gene: 2. The CDR3 loop reads CASSYGTDNEQFF. The DNA of the CDR3 is TGTGCCAGCAGTTATGGGACAGACAATGAGCAGTTCTTC.

The rearrangement joins TRBV18 to TRBJ2-2; either TRBD1 or TRBD2 may fit D (6 bases each). The germline gives CDR1 KGHSH, CDR2 LQKENI. Trimming pared 5 bases from V and 0 bases from J, leaving 10 bases between. The CDR3 spans 15 residues. The DNA for the CDR3 is TGTGCCAGCTCAACGGGGGCTACGAACACCGGGGAGCTGTTTTTT. As protein: CASSTGATNTGELFF.

This chain joins TRBV20-1 and TRBJ2-3, with unresolved D. Germline V gene sequence: CDR1 DFQATT, CDR2 SNEGSKA (reference sequence). V lost 7 bases to trimming and J lost 5 bases, with 10 bases between them. The CDR3 spans 11 residues. The CDR3 DNA sequence: TGCAGTGTCACCTTCAGAGATACGCAGTATTTT. This gives the protein CSVTFRDTQYF.

The chain is built from TRBV19 and TRBJ2-4, with D perhaps given as TRBD1 or TRBD2 (5 bases each). The CDR3 has 17 amino acids. The V end lost 6 bases, the J end lost 3 bases, and 21 bases lay between the germline ends. Germline-derived CDR1 and CDR2 are LNHDA and SQIVND (reference sequence). The CDR3 nucleotides are TGTGCCAGTAGCCGCCACGGAGCCGGGGACGGCAAAAACATTCAGTACTTC. Encoded protein: CASSRHGAGDGKNIQYF.

This chain uses TRBV6-4 with TRBJ1-1; a weak D match, TRBD1 (5 bases). The germline CDR1 and CDR2 sequences are MRHNA and SNTAGT. With 2 bases removed from V and 6 bases from J, the gap between germline ends came to 16 bases. CDR3 size: 15 residues. The CDR3 is CASSDERAGLSEAFF. The CDR3, as DNA: TGTGCCAGCAGTGACGAGAGGGCAGGGCTCTCTGAAGCTTTCTTT.

This clone was recorded only once. This rearrangement joins TRBV6-5 to TRBJ1-5; D gene unclear. V was trimmed by 1 base and J by 4 bases, leaving 5 bases between them. The CDR3 consists of 13 residues. Per germline, CDR1 MNHEY and CDR2 SVGAGI. CDR3 amino acids: CASSYYGNQPQHF. The CDR3 nucleotides are TGTGCCAGCAGTTACTACGGTAATCAGCCCCAGCATTTT.

The genes are TRBV2 and TRBJ1-1; 8 nucleotides align to TRBD1. Trimming at V came to 5 bases and at J to 4 bases, leaving 9 bases not matched to a gene. The CDR3 has 15 amino acids. Germline CDR1 SNHLY, CDR2 FYNNEI. CDR3: CASSSTTGVFTEAFF. CDR3 coding DNA: TGTGCCAGCAGTTCGACGACAGGGGTTTTCACTGAAGCTTTCTTT. Complete variable domain (other parts from reference TRBV2 and TRBJ1-1): EPEVTQTPSHQVTQMGQEVILRCVPISNHLYFYWYRQILGQKVEFLVSFYNNEISEKSEIFDDQFSVERPDGSNFTLKIRSTKLEDSAMYFCASSSTTGVFTEAFFGQGTRLTVV.

This chain joins TRBV14 and TRBJ2-2, with D unclear. Germline V lookup: CDR1 SGHDN, CDR2 FVKESK. Trimming took 4 bases from V and 6 from J, leaving 12 bases between them. CDR3 length: 14 residues. The CDR3 nucleotides are TGTGCCAGCAGCCTTAACAGACTTTCCGGGGAGCTGTTTTTT. Its translation: CASSLNRLSGELFF.

This clone has only one observation. V is TRBV10-1 and J is TRBJ2-1, with 11 nucleotides matching TRBD1. The V gene's germline CDR1 is WNHNN and CDR2 SYGVQD (reference sequence). The trim removed 3 bases at V and 7 bases at J, leaving 2 bases unmatched. The CDR3 consists of 14 residues. CDR3 amino acids: CASSDGQGANEQFF. In DNA, the CDR3 is TGCGCCAGCAGTGACGGACAGGGGGCTAATGAGCAGTTCTTC.

This chain joins TRBV7-7 and TRBJ2-5; D tentatively fits TRBD1 or TRBD2 (6 bases each). With 0 bases removed from V and 3 bases from J, the gap between germline ends came to 8 bases. The CDR3 covers 14 residues. The germline V gene has CDR1 SSHAT and CDR2 FNYEAQ (reference sequence). CDR3 DNA: TGTGCCAGCAGCTTAGCAGGGGGGAAAGAGACCCAGTACTTC. It encodes CASSLAGGKETQYF.